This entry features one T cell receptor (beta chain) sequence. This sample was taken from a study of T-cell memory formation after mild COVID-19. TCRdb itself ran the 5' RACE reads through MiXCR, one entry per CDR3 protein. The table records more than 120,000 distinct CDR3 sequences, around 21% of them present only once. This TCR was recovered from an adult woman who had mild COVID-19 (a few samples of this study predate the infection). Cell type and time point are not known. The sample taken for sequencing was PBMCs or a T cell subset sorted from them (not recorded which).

This chain's CDR3 is CASSRANTDTQYF. In nucleotides, the CDR3 is TGTGCCAGCAGCAGGGCTAACACAGATACGCAGTATTTT. V usage is TRBV7-3 and J usage is TRBJ2-3; D unclear. V lost 5 bases and J lost 2, with 8 bases in between. The CDR3 runs to 13 residues. Germline V gives CDR1 SGHTA, CDR2 FQGTGA.